This record covers a single T cell receptor beta chain. As yet, its antigen is unknown. The data originate from a study of cytomegalovirus exposure and HLA in healthy donors. Trimming at V came to 8 bases and at J to 7 bases, leaving 13 bases not matched to a gene. The CDR3 sequence is 15 residues long. The germline gives CDR1 MNHEY, CDR2 SVGAGI. Findings and caveats of the study: V- and J-gene trimming in TCR beta was tied to a missense DCLRE1C variant by an analysis performed later. The authors reported that TCR beta sequences could predict HLA-A and HLA-B alleles. These predictions were accurate for most subjects in the first cohort. Listed as cytomegalovirus-associated were 150 or so TCR beta chains. In a later analysis, across HLA loci, associated TCR counts were highest for DRB1, lowest for HLA-C.

With 60 Vbeta and 13 Jbeta primers, the PCR was carried out. Some clones are missing from TCRdb's copy, which holds only in-frame ones; the method was immunoSEQ multiplex PCR. The table has 80,000 to 100,000 clones, 81% seen once. The TCR sequence derives from a man aged 35 to 55 in good health and CMV-seropositive. The V call is TRBV6-5, the J call TRBJ2-1; TRBD2 agrees at 8 bases. Source material: PBMCs. The DNA of the CDR3 is TGTGCCAGCCGTTTGTCGGGAGGGCCCGGAAATGAGCAGTTCTTC. Translating it yields CASRLSGGPGNEQFF.